The next 16 T cell receptor beta chains were all read from a single sample in a study of T cells after yellow fever vaccination. TCRdb recomputed calls from the 5' RACE reads with MiXCR, one row per CDR3 protein. The sample has around 350,000 distinct CDR3 sequences; approximately 10% are singletons. The sample here was PBMCs, taken on the day of the first yellow fever vaccination. These receptors originate from a man aged 18 to 29 who received the YFV17D yellow fever vaccine.

The chain recombines TRBV7-3 with TRBJ1-4; tentative D call: TRBD1 (5 bases). The CDR3 length is 13 residues. In germline, CDR1 is SGHTA, CDR2 FQGTGA. V was cut by 6 bases and J by 8 bases, with 13 bases left in between. CDR3 DNA: TGTGCCAGCAGGGTGAAACAGGACGAAAAACTGTTTTTT. It specifies CASRVKQDEKLFF.

This clonotype was counted many times. V gene TRBV7-2 combines with J gene TRBJ2-3; D call uncertain. The CDR3 length is 12 residues. The germline V and J ends were trimmed by 3 bases and 4 bases, with 5 bases remaining between them. Germline CDR1 reads SGHTA; CDR2 reads FQGNSA. The CDR3 bases are TGTGCCAGCAGCTTTATCCCAGATACGCAGTATTTT. Translation: CASSFIPDTQYF.

V usage is TRBV6-2 or TRBV6-3 and J usage is TRBJ2-1; 11 bases are a match to TRBD2. Losses at the gene ends were 6 bases for V and 3 bases for J; bases not matched to a gene: 7. The CDR3 covers 16 residues. The germline gives CDR1 MNHEY, CDR2 SVGEGT. CDR3 sequence reads: CASRDTGTSGYNEQFF. The CDR3 DNA sequence: TGTGCCAGCAGAGATACCGGGACTAGCGGCTACAATGAGCAGTTCTTC.

The CDR3 DNA is TGTGCCAGCAGCCGGACCTCTGGGGGTCTACTAGCCAAAAACATTCAGTACTTC. This translates into CASSRTSGGLLAKNIQYF. This chain joins TRBV3-1 and TRBJ2-4; D might be TRBD1 or TRBD2, each matching 5 bases. The germline CDR1 and CDR2 sequences are LGHDT and YNNKEL (reference sequence). This CDR3 is built from 18 residues. The ends were cut back, 4 bases at V and 0 bases at J, with 19 bases in the middle.

In its sample, this clonotype was seen a few times. The V and J genes are TRBV11-2 and TRBJ1-6; D remains ambiguous. Germline V lookup: CDR1 SGHAT, CDR2 FQNNGV. Deletions cut 0 bases from V and 14 bases from J, with 11 bases between. The CDR3 loop spans 13 amino acids. The CDR3 is CASSLDRGGALHF. CDR3 nucleotides: TGTGCCAGCAGCTTAGATCGCGGCGGGGCCCTCCACTTT. Full variable domain (missing parts from reference TRBV11-2 and TRBJ1-6): EAGVAQSPRYKIIEKRQSVAFWCNPISGHATLYWYQQILGQGPKLLIQFQNNGVVDDSQLPKDRFSAERLKGVDSTLKIQPAKLEDSAVYLCASSLDRGGALHFGNGTRLTVT.

This clonotype was counted ten times or more. This chain uses TRBV18 with TRBJ1-5, with 9 bases that match TRBD1. The germline gives CDR1 KGHSH, CDR2 LQKENI. This CDR3 spans 14 amino acids. V gave up 2 bases and J gave up 8 bases; unmatched junction bases: 4. CDR3 residues: CASSPGGTGKPQHF. The CDR3 DNA follows: TGTGCCAGCTCACCAGGAGGGACAGGGAAGCCCCAGCATTTT.

This clonotype was counted at least ten times. This chain links TRBV20-1 with TRBJ2-7; the match to TRBD2 covers 12 bases. The CDR3 covers 14 residues. V lost 5 bases, J lost 1 base, and 3 bases stayed unmatched. The germline CDR1 and CDR2 sequences are DFQATT and SNEGSKA (reference sequence). The CDR3 nucleotides are TGCAGTGCTCTAGCGGGGGGGCTTTCCTACGAGCAGTACGTC. Protein: CSALAGGLSYEQYV.

This clonotype appeared a few times. This chain joins TRBV12-3 or TRBV12-4 and TRBJ2-5; a possible D gene is TRBD1 (5 bases). The V end lost 7 bases, the J end lost 6 bases, and 18 bases lay between the germline ends. There are 14 residues in the CDR3. The DNA of the CDR3 is TGTGCCAGCACCCTAGGGCAGGGCTGGCAGACCCAGTACTTC. Its protein is CASTLGQGWQTQYF.

This clonotype has a handful of counts. This chain joins TRBV5-1 and TRBJ1-3, with D possibly matching TRBD1 (5 bases). The CDR3 runs to 14 residues. Between the trimmed V and J ends, which lost 0 bases and 4 bases, there was a span of 8 bases. The V gene's germline CDR1 is SGHRS and CDR2 YFSETQ. CDR3 sequence reads: CASSLDRPGNTIYF. DNA for the CDR3: TGCGCCAGCAGCTTGGACAGGCCCGGAAACACCATATATTTT.

V gene TRBV5-6 combines with J gene TRBJ1-1, with D unresolved. Between the trimmed V and J ends, which lost 4 bases and 5 bases, there was a span of 27 bases. Germline loops: CDR1 SGHDT, CDR2 YYEEEE. CDR3 size: 18 residues. The DNA for the CDR3 is TGTGCCAGCAGCAACCCTGGGAGTTGGCTCCCCAGAGAAACTGAAGCTTTCTTT. Its translation: CASSNPGSWLPRETEAFF. Together with reference TRBV5-6 and TRBJ1-1, the CDR3 gives the full variable domain: DAGVTQSPTHLIKTRGQQVTLRCSPKSGHDTVSWYQQALGQGPQFIFQYYEEEERQRGNFPDRFSGHQFPNYSSELNVNALLLGDSALYLCASSNPGSWLPRETEAFFGQGTRLTVV.

There are a few counts of this clonotype. The chain joins TRBV5-4 to TRBJ1-2, with D possibly TRBD1 on 5 matching bases. The CDR3 extends over 13 amino acids. Germline CDR1 and CDR2: SGHNT and YYREEE (reference sequence). V lost 2 bases, J lost 3 bases, and 8 bases lay in between. This CDR3 reads CASSLDRHYGYTF. For the CDR3, the DNA is TGTGCCAGCAGCTTAGACAGACACTATGGCTACACCTTC. The whole variable domain, filled in from reference TRBV5-4 and TRBJ1-2, reads ETGVTQSPTHLIKTRGQQVTLRCSSQSGHNTVSWYQQALGQGPQFIFQYYREEENGRGNFPPRFSGLQFPNYSSELNVNALELDDSALYLCASSLDRHYGYTFGSGTRLTVV.

This clonotype was counted between two and nine times. The V and J genes are TRBV19 and TRBJ2-2, with a possible D match to TRBD2 (5 bases). Trimming stripped 7 bases from V and 1 base from J, with 13 bases between. This CDR3 has 15 amino acids. Germline CDR1 and CDR2: LNHDA and SQIVND (reference sequence). The CDR3 sequence is CASNGVNLNTGELFF. In nucleotides, the CDR3 is TGTGCCAGTAACGGGGTGAACCTGAACACCGGGGAGCTGTTTTTT.

This clonotype was seen only a few times. V usage is TRBV20-1 and J usage is TRBJ2-5, with D possibly TRBD1 on 7 matching bases. Per germline, CDR1 DFQATT and CDR2 SNEGSKA (reference sequence). This CDR3 has 14 residues. The V gene lost 0 bases and the J gene lost 5 bases, with 13 bases spanning the gap. CDR3 sequence reads: CSAREQTGRETQYF. CDR3 DNA: TGCAGTGCTAGAGAGCAGACAGGGAGGGAGACCCAGTACTTC.

This clonotype was counted ten times or more. The chain couples TRBV5-1 to TRBJ2-5, with 11 bases lining up with TRBD2. CDR1 and CDR2 from the germline V gene are SGHRS and YFSETQ. The CDR3 extends over 15 amino acids. The V and J ends lost 6 bases and 7 bases, in that order; junction bases with no gene match: 11. CDR3 in amino acids: CASTRTSGPFGTQYF. CDR3 DNA sequence: TGCGCCAGCACCAGGACTAGCGGGCCATTTGGGACCCAGTACTTC.

This clonotype was observed many times. The chain recombines TRBV12-3 or TRBV12-4 with TRBJ2-7; D may match TRBD1 or TRBD2 (5 bases each). This CDR3 region has 13 residues. The ends were cut back, 7 bases at V and 3 bases at J, with 13 bases in the middle. The CDR3 DNA sequence: TGTGCCAGCAAGGTCGGGGACCTCTACGAGCAGTACTTC. Amino acid sequence: CASKVGDLYEQYF.

This clonotype occurred a few times. V gene TRBV20-1 combines with J gene TRBJ1-6; D possibly corresponds to TRBD1 (6 bases). The CDR3 is 15 residues long. V was pared by 3 bases and J by 7 bases, with 16 bases between. Germline assignment: CDR1 DFQATT and CDR2 SNEGSKA (reference sequence). The CDR3 bases are TGCAGTGCTAGTCCGGCGGGGGCTCGCAATTCACCCCTCCACTTT. This translates into CSASPAGARNSPLHF.